One and the same sample provided the 22 T cell receptor beta chains below, sequenced in a study of lymphopenia after photon versus proton radiotherapy. TCRdb keeps only in-frame clones here, not all; method: immunoSEQ multiplex PCR. The repertoire has 55,000 to 70,000 clones, around 90% of them found once; the top ten carry around 2.6%. The sequencing here drew on peripheral blood, taken from a patient treated with photon-based radiotherapy. The receptor source for this set is a woman between 65 and 79 years old with pancreatic cancer.

This rearrangement joins TRBV19 to TRBJ1-2, with a tentative D call TRBD1 (5 bases). The germline V and J ends were trimmed by 5 bases and 7 bases, with 17 bases remaining between them. CDR1 and CDR2 (germline): LNHDA, SQIVND (reference sequence). This CDR3 is 14 amino acids long. CDR3 nucleotide sequence: TGTGCCAGTAGTCCCAGGGAGGGAACGAGTGGCTACACCTTC. As protein: CASSPREGTSGYTF. The variable domain in full, with the rest retrieved from reference TRBV19 and TRBJ1-2, is DGGITQSPKYLFRKEGQNVTLSCEQNLNHDAMYWYRQDPGQGLRLIYYSQIVNDFQKGDIAEGYSVSREKKESFPLTVTSAQKNPTAFYLCASSPREGTSGYTFGSGTRLTVV.

V gene TRBV6-1 combines with J gene TRBJ2-3, with 11 bases identical to TRBD2. The CDR3 covers 15 residues. J gave up 3 bases and V 6 bases, and 5 bases lay outside the gene matches. CDR1 is MNHNS, CDR2 SASEGT, per germline. For the CDR3, the DNA is TGTGCCAGCAGCCCGACTAGCGGGACTACAGATACGCAGTATTTT. It encodes CASSPTSGTTDTQYF.

This chain uses TRBV2 with TRBJ1-4, with 7 bases lining up with TRBD1. The CDR3 has 14 residues. J was trimmed by 5 bases and V by 7 bases; bases with no gene match: 7. Per the germline V gene, CDR1 is SNHLY and CDR2 is FYNNEI. The CDR3 sequence: CASTGPTGNEKLFF. The CDR3 DNA reads as TGTGCCAGCACGGGGCCGACAGGGAATGAAAAACTGTTTTTT.

The V call is TRBV27, the J call TRBJ2-3, with 9 bases aligning to TRBD2. Germline CDR1 is MNHEY and CDR2 is SMNVEV (reference sequence). The ends lost 5 bases at V and 1 base at J; junction bases unmatched: 22. The CDR3 spans 21 residues. CDR3 in amino acids: CASSHLILAGAKGGGTDTQYF. CDR3 in DNA: TGTGCCAGCAGTCACTTGATACTAGCGGGCGCAAAAGGAGGTGGCACAGATACGCAGTATTTT.

The CDR3 loop reads CAWTPGAGVQTFF. CDR3 bases: TGTGCCTGGACTCCTGGGGCGGGCGTTCAAACTTTCTTT. V usage is TRBV30 and J usage is TRBJ1-1, with D possibly being TRBD1 (5 bases). Germline-derived CDR1 and CDR2 are GTSNPN and SVGIG (reference sequence). The V and J ends lost 4 bases and 12 bases respectively, with 21 bases between them. The CDR3 is 13 amino acids.

The V and J genes are TRBV19 and TRBJ2-3, with 9 bases identical to TRBD2. There are 14 residues in the CDR3. Germline CDR1 reads LNHDA; CDR2 reads SQIVND (reference sequence). After removal of 3 bases from V and 3 bases from J, the junction contained 1 base not matched to a gene. The CDR3 DNA sequence: TGTGCCAGTAGTATTAGCGGGAGTACAGATACGCAGTATTTT. It is translated as CASSISGSTDTQYF.

The chain couples TRBV9 to TRBJ2-2; D not certain. V dropped 2 bases and J dropped 3 bases, with 11 bases sitting between them. CDR1 is SGDLS and CDR2 is YYNGEE in the germline V gene. The CDR3 is made up of 15 amino acids. The chain's CDR3 is CASSVSGSDTGELFF. The DNA of the CDR3 is TGTGCCAGCAGCGTTTCGGGTTCAGACACCGGGGAGCTGTTTTTT.

The gene calls are TRBV28 and TRBJ2-2; D unclear. The CDR3 loop spans 14 amino acids. V lost 3 bases and J lost 7, with 12 bases in between. Germline values: CDR1 MDHEN, CDR2 SYDVKM. The CDR3 coding sequence is TGTGCCAGCAGTTTTGGAAGGACGCTCGGGGAGCTGTTTTTT. Amino acid sequence: CASSFGRTLGELFF. Together with reference TRBV28 and TRBJ2-2, the CDR3 gives the full variable domain: DVKVTQSSRYLVKRTGEKVFLECVQDMDHENMFWYRQDPGLGLRLIYFSYDVKMKEKGDIPEGYSVSREKKERFSLILESASTNQTSMYLCASSFGRTLGELFFGEGSRLTVL.

The genes are TRBV5-1 and TRBJ2-7; D is uncertain. CDR3 length: 13 residues. V lost 4 bases to trimming and J lost 2 bases, with 10 bases between them. CDR1 SGHRS and CDR2 YFSETQ come from the germline V gene. CDR3 DNA sequence: TGCGCCAGCAGCCCCGGCACTGCCTACGAGCAGTACTTC. This codes for CASSPGTAYEQYF.

J is TRBJ2-6 and V is TRBV5-8, with D perhaps matching TRBD1 (5 bases). Deletions cut 3 bases from V and 2 bases from J, with 9 bases between. The CDR3 spans 15 residues. Germline lookup yields CDR1 SGHTS and CDR2 YDEGEE. The CDR3 sequence: CASSYDSTGANVLTF. The CDR3 DNA is TGTGCCAGCAGCTACGACAGTACTGGGGCCAACGTCCTGACTTTC.

CDR3 sequence: CASSLPVSYEQYF. In DNA, the CDR3 is TGTGCCAGCAGCTTACCGGTCTCCTACGAGCAGTACTTC. The V call is TRBV11-2, the J call TRBJ2-7; D gene unclear. Germline CDR1 SGHAT, CDR2 FQNNGV. The CDR3 loop spans 13 amino acids. V was trimmed by 2 bases and J by 0 bases, leaving 5 bases between them.

The chain uses TRBV4-3 and TRBJ1-2; D is unresolved. The CDR3 runs 14 residues. CDR1 and CDR2 (germline): LGHNA, YSLEER. The V gene lost 1 base and the J gene lost 1 base, with 7 bases spanning the gap. This CDR3 reads CASSQGQINYGYTF. As DNA, the CDR3 is TGCGCCAGCAGCCAAGGTCAAATTAACTATGGCTACACCTTC.

A few counts support this clone. V gene TRBV28 combines with J gene TRBJ2-5, with TRBD1 matching 8 bases. Germline assignment: CDR1 MDHEN and CDR2 SYDVKM. After removal of 1 base from V and 5 bases from J, the junction contained 9 bases not matched to a gene. CDR3 size: 16 residues. CDR3 region: CASSLSPTGEDETQYF. For the CDR3, the DNA is TGTGCCAGCAGTTTATCCCCGACAGGGGAGGATGAGACCCAGTACTTC.

The table lists this clone with a count of one. The rearrangement uses TRBV27 and TRBJ1-6, with unresolved D. CDR1 MNHEY and CDR2 SMNVEV come from the germline V gene (reference sequence). V was shortened by 5 bases and J by 0 bases, with 8 bases between the two germline ends. The CDR3 covers 15 residues. The CDR3 region has the DNA TGTGCCAGCAGTGTGACTAGCTCCTATAATTCACCCCTCCACTTT. The encoded protein is CASSVTSSYNSPLHF.

This clone has just a few counts. The rearrangement joins TRBV2 to TRBJ2-2; 10 nucleotides agree with TRBD2. Trimming took 7 bases from V and 4 from J; bases not matched to a gene: 3. Germline CDR1 and CDR2: SNHLY and FYNNEI. The CDR3 sequence is 14 residues long. The CDR3 nucleotides are TGTGCCAGCACTGGGACTAGCGCCACCGGGGAGCTGTTTTTT. This gives the protein CASTGTSATGELFF.

The DNA of the CDR3 is TGTGCCAGCAGTGAAATGGGATCACGTCTCAATCAGCCCCAGCATTTT. It encodes CASSEMGSRLNQPQHF. The genes are TRBV6-1 and TRBJ1-5, with D uncertain. V lost 2 bases and J 3 bases, leaving 14 bases between the germline ends. Germline loops: CDR1 MNHNS, CDR2 SASEGT. The CDR3 sequence is 16 residues long.

The genes are TRBV19 and TRBJ1-5, with 7 bases aligning to TRBD1. Germline CDR1 and CDR2: LNHDA and SQIVND (reference sequence). Trimming cost V 6 bases and J 2 bases; bases outside gene matches: 1. CDR3 length: 13 amino acids. The CDR3 DNA is TGTGCCAGTAGCGGGACAGGCAATCAGCCCCAGCATTTT. Translated: CASSGTGNQPQHF.

This sequence joins TRBV5-3 and TRBJ2-1; the D is unclear. TRBV5-3 is treated as an ORF (open reading frame) with a function not yet certain. The CDR3 consists of 14 residues. The ends were cut back, 0 bases at V and 4 bases at J, with 8 bases in the middle. This chain's CDR3 is CARSLEPDYNEQFF. As DNA, the CDR3 is TGTGCCAGAAGCTTGGAACCTGATTACAATGAGCAGTTCTTC.

V and J are TRBV5-4 and TRBJ2-3; 13 nucleotides line up with TRBD2. The germline V gene has CDR1 SGHNT and CDR2 YYREEE (reference sequence). The CDR3 is 15 residues long. Germline trimming cut 2 bases from V and 7 bases from J; bases unmatched to any gene: 4. CDR3 in DNA: TGTGCCAGCAGCTTTAGGACTAGCGGGAGAAATACGCAGTATTTT. Translation gives CASSFRTSGRNTQYF.

This clone was observed a single time. The chain links TRBV7-2 to TRBJ1-4; D is uncertain. Germline V gives CDR1 SGHTA, CDR2 FQGNSA. The CDR3 consists of 13 residues. The V gene lost 2 bases and the J gene lost 7 bases, with 8 bases spanning the gap. CDR3 region: CASSLPFGEKLFF. In DNA, the CDR3 is TGTGCCAGCAGCTTACCGTTTGGTGAAAAACTGTTTTTT.

The V gene is TRBV19, the J gene TRBJ1-5, with 7 bases matching TRBD1. This CDR3 has 16 amino acids. Per germline, CDR1 LNHDA and CDR2 SQIVND (reference sequence). V was pared by 7 bases and J by 4 bases, with 13 bases of the junction left unmatched. CDR3 sequence reads: CASTGSPGQSNQPQHF. The DNA of the CDR3 is TGTGCCAGTACCGGTAGTCCGGGACAGAGTAATCAGCCCCAGCATTTT.

This chain uses TRBV28 with TRBJ1-2; D is possibly TRBD1 (6 bases). Between the trimmed V and J ends, which lost 10 bases and 0 bases, there was a span of 21 bases. The germline gives CDR1 MDHEN, CDR2 SYDVKM. The CDR3 spans 16 residues. As DNA, the CDR3 is TGTGCCACATATAGGAGGGGGGGGTTAGCTAACTATGGCTACACCTTC. It encodes CATYRRGGLANYGYTF.